This T cell receptor beta chain was recovered during a study of early T cells in non-severe SARS-CoV-2 infection. Study information: Unpaired chains resulted from sequencing bulk RNA of unsorted whole blood.

Study results and limitations: Matching against VDJdb likely underestimated virus-specific expansions, favoring anti-spike CD8.

This clonotype has more than one count but fewer than ten. Its antigen is currently unknown. The CDR3 contains 18 residues. Germline loops: CDR1 MDHEN, CDR2 SYDVKM. Losses at the gene ends were 5 bases for V and 4 bases for J; bases not matched to a gene: 16. Separate cDNA molecules each had unique molecular identifiers attached to them. TCRdb called the 5' RACE reads again in MiXCR, with one record for every CDR3 protein. This sample has roughly 67,000 distinct CDR3 sequences; 12% occur once, and the top ten carry under 2%. The receptor's source is an adult who was a healthcare worker with PCR-confirmed SARS-CoV-2 infection or an uninfected control (not recorded which). Sequencing was performed on whole blood. The chain recombines TRBV28 with TRBJ2-3; 9 bases align to TRBD2. The CDR3 region is CASSLVPFSGRNADTQYF. The CDR3 nucleotides read TGTGCCAGCAGTCTTGTACCGTTTAGCGGGAGAAATGCAGATACGCAGTATTTT. The entire variable domain, with the rest obtained from reference TRBV28 and TRBJ2-3, is as follows: DVKVTQSSRYLVKRTGEKVFLECVQDMDHENMFWYRQDPGLGLRLIYFSYDVKMKEKGDIPEGYSVSREKKERFSLILESASTNQTSMYLCASSLVPFSGRNADTQYFGPGTRLTVL.